Here is one T cell receptor (beta chain) with its context. The data belong to a study of blood T cell repertoires in COVID-19. Background on the study: PBMCs, B-cell-depleted T cells, or T cells provided the cDNA or gDNA that made up the material.

In the original processing: By means of reference gene primer amplification, nucleated cell counts were estimated. Sequenced by immunoSEQ multiplex PCR; TCRdb stores in-frame clones only, minus some. The V and J calls and clone size are taken from that table; D and trimming were inferred from the DNA. This table has some 60,000 clones, roughly four fifths appearing once. Germline CDR1 MNHEY, CDR2 SMNVEV (reference sequence). The V end lost 5 bases, the J end lost 3 bases, and 7 bases lay between the germline ends. The length of the CDR3 is 12 residues. This TCR came from a human donor in a cohort sampled during active COVID-19. The material sequenced was peripheral blood. This chain connects TRBV27 to TRBJ1-2, with D perhaps TRBD1 (5 bases). CDR3 sequence: CASSDRYYGYTF. In DNA, the CDR3 is TGTGCCAGCAGTGACAGATACTATGGCTACACCTTC.